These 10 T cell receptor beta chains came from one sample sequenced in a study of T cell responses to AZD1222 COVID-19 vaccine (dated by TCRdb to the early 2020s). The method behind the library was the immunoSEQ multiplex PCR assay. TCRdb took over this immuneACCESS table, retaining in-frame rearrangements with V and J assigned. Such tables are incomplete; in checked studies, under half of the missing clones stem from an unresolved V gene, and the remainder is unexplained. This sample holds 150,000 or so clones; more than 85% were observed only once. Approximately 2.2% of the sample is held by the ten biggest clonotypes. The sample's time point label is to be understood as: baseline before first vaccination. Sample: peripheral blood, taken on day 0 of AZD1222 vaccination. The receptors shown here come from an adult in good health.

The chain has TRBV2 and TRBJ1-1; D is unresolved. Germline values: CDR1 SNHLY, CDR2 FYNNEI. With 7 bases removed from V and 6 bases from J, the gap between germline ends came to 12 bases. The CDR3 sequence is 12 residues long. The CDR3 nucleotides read TGTGCCAGCAACGGTTTGGGAGCTGAAGCTTTCTTT. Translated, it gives CASNGLGAEAFF.

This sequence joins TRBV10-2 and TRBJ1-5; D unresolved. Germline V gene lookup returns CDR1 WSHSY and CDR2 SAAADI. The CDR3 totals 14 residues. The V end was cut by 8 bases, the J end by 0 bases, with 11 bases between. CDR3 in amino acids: CASGLYGSNQPQHF. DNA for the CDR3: TGCGCCAGCGGGCTATACGGTAGCAATCAGCCCCAGCATTTT.

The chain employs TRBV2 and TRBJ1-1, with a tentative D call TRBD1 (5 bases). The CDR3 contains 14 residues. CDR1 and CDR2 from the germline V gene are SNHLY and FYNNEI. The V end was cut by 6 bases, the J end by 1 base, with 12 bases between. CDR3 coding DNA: TGTGCCAGCAGGGCCGGGACGTCGAACACTGAAGCTTTCTTT. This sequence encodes CASRAGTSNTEAFF.

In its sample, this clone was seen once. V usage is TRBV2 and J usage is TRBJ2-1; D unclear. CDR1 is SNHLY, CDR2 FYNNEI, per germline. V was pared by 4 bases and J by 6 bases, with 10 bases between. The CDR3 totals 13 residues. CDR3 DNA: TGTGCCAGCAGTGGCGACATGGTCAATGAGCAGTTCTTC. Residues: CASSGDMVNEQFF.

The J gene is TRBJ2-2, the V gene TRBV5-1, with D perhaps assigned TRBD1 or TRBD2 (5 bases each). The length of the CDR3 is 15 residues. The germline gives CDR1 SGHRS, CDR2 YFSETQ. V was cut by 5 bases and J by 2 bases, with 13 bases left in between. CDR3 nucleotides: TGCGCCAGCAGTCGGATCGGGGCCAACACCGGGGAGCTGTTTTTT. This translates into CASSRIGANTGELFF. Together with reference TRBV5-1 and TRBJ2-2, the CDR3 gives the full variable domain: KAGVTQTPRYLIKTRGQQVTLSCSPISGHRSVSWYQQTPGQGLQFLFEYFSETQRNKGNFPGRFSGRQFSNSRSEMNVSTLELGDSALYLCASSRIGANTGELFFGEGSRLTVL.

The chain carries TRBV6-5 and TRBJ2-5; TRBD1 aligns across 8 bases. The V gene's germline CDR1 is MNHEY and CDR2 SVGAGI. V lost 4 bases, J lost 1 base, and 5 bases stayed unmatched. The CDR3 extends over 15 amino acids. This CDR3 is CASSSIGQGQETQYF. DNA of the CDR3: TGTGCCAGCAGTTCGATAGGACAGGGCCAAGAGACCCAGTACTTC.

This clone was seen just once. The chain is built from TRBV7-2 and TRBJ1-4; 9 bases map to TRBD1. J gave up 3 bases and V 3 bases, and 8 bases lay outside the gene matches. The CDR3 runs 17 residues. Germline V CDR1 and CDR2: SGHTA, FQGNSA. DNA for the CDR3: TGTGCCAGCAGCTTCGGGACAGGGAAACGGCCTAATGAAAAACTGTTTTTT. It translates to CASSFGTGKRPNEKLFF.

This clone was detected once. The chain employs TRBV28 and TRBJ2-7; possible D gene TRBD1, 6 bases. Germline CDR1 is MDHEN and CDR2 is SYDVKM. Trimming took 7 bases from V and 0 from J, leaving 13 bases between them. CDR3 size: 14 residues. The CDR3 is CASILNRDSYEQYF. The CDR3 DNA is TGTGCCAGCATACTTAACAGGGACTCCTACGAGCAGTACTTC.

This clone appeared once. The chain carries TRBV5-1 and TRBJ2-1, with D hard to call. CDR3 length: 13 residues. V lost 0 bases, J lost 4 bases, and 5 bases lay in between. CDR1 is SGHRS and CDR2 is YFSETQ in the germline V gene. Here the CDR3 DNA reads TGCGCCAGCAGCTTGGACATATACAATGAGCAGTTCTTC. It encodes CASSLDIYNEQFF.

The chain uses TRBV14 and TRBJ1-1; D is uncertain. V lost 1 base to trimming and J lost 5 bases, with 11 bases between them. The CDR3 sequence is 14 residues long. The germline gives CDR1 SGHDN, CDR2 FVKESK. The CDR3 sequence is CASSQALTGTEAFF. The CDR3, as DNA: TGTGCCAGCAGCCAAGCTCTCACCGGGACTGAAGCTTTCTTT.